This T cell receptor (beta chain) was obtained from a study of blood T cells in healthy people across ages. Overall study: Template switching picked up about one barcoded beta molecule for each two T cells.

About this clonotype itself: The antigen is unknown.

The second PCR ran roughly 6 to 11 cycles with a sample-barcoded 5' primer and J-beta primers. MiXCR, applied by TCRdb to the 5' RACE reads, yields one record per CDR3 protein. Here the sample spans roughly 860,000 distinct CDR3 sequences, around 68% being singletons. Study-wide points: Nothing was known about donor CMV status, and this possibly confounded expanded clonotype changes.

CDR1 is SGHAT, CDR2 FQDESV, per germline (reference sequence). The CDR3 is 14 amino acids. Trimming took off 1 base at V and 4 bases at J, with 10 bases between the two ends. The clonotype originates from a man aged 25-45 years in good health. V is TRBV11-1 and J is TRBJ2-5; the D gene is possibly TRBD1 (5 bases). The sequenced sample was blood. CDR3 DNA: TGTGCCAGCAGCTTAGTTGTGACAGCAGAGACCCAGTACTTC. Protein sequence: CASSLVVTAETQYF.